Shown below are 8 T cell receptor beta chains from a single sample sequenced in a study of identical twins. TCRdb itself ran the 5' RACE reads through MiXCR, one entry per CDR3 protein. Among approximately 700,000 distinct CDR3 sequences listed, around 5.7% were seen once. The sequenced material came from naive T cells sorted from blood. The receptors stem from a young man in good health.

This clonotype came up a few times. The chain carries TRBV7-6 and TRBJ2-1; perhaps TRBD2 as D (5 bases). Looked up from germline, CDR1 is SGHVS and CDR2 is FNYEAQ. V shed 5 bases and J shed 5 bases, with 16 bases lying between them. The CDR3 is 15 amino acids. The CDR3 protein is CASSLTRDTNNEQFF. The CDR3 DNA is TGTGCCAGCAGCCTCACTAGGGATACCAACAATGAGCAGTTCTTC.

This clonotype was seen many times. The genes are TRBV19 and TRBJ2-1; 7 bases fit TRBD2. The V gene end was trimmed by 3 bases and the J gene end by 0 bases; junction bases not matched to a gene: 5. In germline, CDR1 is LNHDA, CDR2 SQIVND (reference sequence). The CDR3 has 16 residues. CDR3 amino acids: CASSIGLADSYNEQFF. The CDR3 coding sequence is TGTGCCAGTAGTATTGGTCTAGCGGACTCCTACAATGAGCAGTTCTTC.

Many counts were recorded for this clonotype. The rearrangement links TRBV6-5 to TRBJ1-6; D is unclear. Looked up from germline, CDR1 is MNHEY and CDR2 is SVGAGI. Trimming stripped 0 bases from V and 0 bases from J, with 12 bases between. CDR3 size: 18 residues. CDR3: CASSYSDGVSSYNSPLHF. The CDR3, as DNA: TGTGCCAGCAGTTACTCGGACGGGGTTAGCTCCTATAATTCACCCCTCCACTTT.

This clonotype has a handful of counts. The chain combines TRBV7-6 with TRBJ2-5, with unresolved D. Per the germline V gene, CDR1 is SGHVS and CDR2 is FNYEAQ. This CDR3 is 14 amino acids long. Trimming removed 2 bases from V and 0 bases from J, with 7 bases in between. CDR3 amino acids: CASSLWHYQETQYF. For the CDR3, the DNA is TGTGCCAGCAGCTTATGGCACTACCAAGAGACCCAGTACTTC. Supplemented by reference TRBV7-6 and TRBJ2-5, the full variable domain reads GAGVSQSPRYKVTKRGQDVALRCDPISGHVSLYWYRQALGQGPEFLTYFNYEAQQDKSGLPNDRFSAERPEGSISTLTIQRTEQRDSAMYRCASSLWHYQETQYFGPGTRLLVL.

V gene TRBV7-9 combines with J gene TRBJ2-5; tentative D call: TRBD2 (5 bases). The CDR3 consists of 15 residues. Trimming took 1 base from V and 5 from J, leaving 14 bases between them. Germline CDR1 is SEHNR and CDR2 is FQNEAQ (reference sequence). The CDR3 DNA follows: TGTGCCAGCAGCTTAGTCCAGGAGGCGTGGGAGACCCAGTACTTC. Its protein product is CASSLVQEAWETQYF.

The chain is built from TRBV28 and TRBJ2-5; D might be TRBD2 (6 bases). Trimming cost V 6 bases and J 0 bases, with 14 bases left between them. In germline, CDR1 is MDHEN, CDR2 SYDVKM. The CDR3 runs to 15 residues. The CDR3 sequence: CASSSGGTDQETQYF. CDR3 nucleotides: TGTGCCAGCAGCTCCGGCGGGACGGACCAAGAGACCCAGTACTTC.

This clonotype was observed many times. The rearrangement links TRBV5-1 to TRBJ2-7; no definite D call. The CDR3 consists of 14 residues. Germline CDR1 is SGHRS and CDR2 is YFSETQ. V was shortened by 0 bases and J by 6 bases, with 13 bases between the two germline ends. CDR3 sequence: CASSLESSRGEQYF. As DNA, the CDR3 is TGCGCCAGCAGCTTGGAATCTAGTCGCGGCGAGCAGTACTTC.

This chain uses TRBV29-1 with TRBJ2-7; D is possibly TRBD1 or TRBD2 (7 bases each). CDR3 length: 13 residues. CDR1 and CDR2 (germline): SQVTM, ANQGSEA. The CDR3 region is CSIAGGGSYEQYF. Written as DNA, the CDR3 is TGCAGTATCGCAGGGGGGGGCTCCTACGAGCAGTACTTC.